The 19 T cell receptor beta chains in this list originate from one sample, sequenced in a study of T cell repertoires in cytomegalovirus infection. Antigens of these TCRs are unknown. Each CDR3 protein gets one entry after TCRdb re-called the reads with MiXCR. The profile shows 570,000 or so distinct CDR3 sequences, 35% to 50% of them singletons. The sample was cultured PBMCs, taken from culture after CMV antigen stimulation. The receptors were sampled from a human donor in good health (CMV status not recorded). Some clones in this sample may be carry-over from other donors' samples.

J is TRBJ1-1 and V is TRBV7-9; D may be TRBD1 (5 bases). The CDR3 runs 13 residues. The V and J ends lost 5 bases and 0 bases respectively, with 7 bases between them. Germline V gene sequence: CDR1 SEHNR, CDR2 FQNEAQ (reference sequence). CDR3 loop: CASSQTVNTEAFF. CDR3 nucleotide sequence: TGTGCCAGCAGCCAGACAGTGAACACTGAAGCTTTCTTT.

This clonotype turned up a few times. The chain has TRBV18 and TRBJ1-1, with D possibly being TRBD1 (5 bases). The ends were cut back, 6 bases at V and 8 bases at J, with 13 bases in the middle. The CDR3 is 12 amino acids. Looked up from germline, CDR1 is KGHSH and CDR2 is LQKENI. The CDR3 loop is CASSPSRDEAFF. The CDR3 coding sequence is TGTGCCAGCTCTCCGTCGCGGGACGAAGCTTTCTTT.

This clonotype was detected a few times. This chain connects TRBV6-8 to TRBJ1-4, with unresolved D. Germline assignment: CDR1 MNHGY and CDR2 SAAAGT. V lost 4 bases, J lost 6 bases, and 15 bases lay in between. The CDR3 has 15 amino acids. The CDR3 sequence is CASSSIDQAYEKLFF. The CDR3 region has the DNA TGTGCCAGCAGTTCTATCGACCAGGCCTATGAAAAACTGTTTTTT.

The J gene is TRBJ2-1, the V gene TRBV7-2, with TRBD2 identical over 9 bases. Germline CDR1 and CDR2: SGHTA and FQGNSA. J was trimmed by 6 bases and V by 2 bases; bases with no gene match: 8. The CDR3 spans 16 residues. For the CDR3, the DNA is TGTGCCAGCAGCTTACCCCGGCGGGGGGGCTCCAATGAGCAGTTCTTC. Translated: CASSLPRRGGSNEQFF.

This clonotype came up once. The chain employs TRBV4-3 and TRBJ2-1; 8 positions agree with TRBD1. The V gene's germline CDR1 is LGHNA and CDR2 YSLEER. V was pared by 1 base and J by 7 bases, with 12 bases of the junction left unmatched. The CDR3 totals 17 residues. This chain's CDR3 is CASSQAVGTGLPNEQFF. As DNA, the CDR3 is TGCGCCAGCAGCCAAGCTGTAGGGACAGGTCTCCCTAATGAGCAGTTCTTC.

The chain has TRBV7-3 and TRBJ2-2, with TRBD2 matching over 7 bases. The CDR3 loop spans 15 amino acids. Unmatched junction bases numbered 2, after V lost 4 bases and J lost 0 bases. Germline CDR1 and CDR2: SGHTA and FQGTGA. The CDR3 loop is CASSSSGTNTGELFF. Here the CDR3 DNA reads TGTGCCAGCAGCTCGAGCGGGACGAACACCGGGGAGCTGTTTTTT.

This clonotype was found once. CDR3 nucleotides: TGTGCCAGCAGCTTCATTGGGGTGGGGGCCGACTACGAGCAGTACTTC. It yields the protein CASSFIGVGADYEQYF. The chain is built from TRBV7-2 and TRBJ2-7; maybe TRBD1 (6 bases). V lost 3 bases and J lost 3, with 18 bases in between. CDR3 size: 16 residues. The germline CDR1 and CDR2 sequences are SGHTA and FQGNSA.

This clonotype has just a few counts. V usage is TRBV4-1 and J usage is TRBJ1-5, with unresolved D. The V end lost 1 base, the J end lost 9 bases, and 16 bases lay between the germline ends. The germline V gene encodes CDR1 MGHRA and CDR2 YSYEKL. This CDR3 comprises 15 residues. CDR3 bases: TGCGCCAGCAGCCAAGGACCGGACTCGGTCAGGCCCCAGCATTTT. Amino acids: CASSQGPDSVRPQHF.

This clonotype was picked up a small number of times. The J gene is TRBJ1-2, the V gene TRBV19; maybe TRBD1 (5 bases). Germline V gene data show CDR1 as LNHDA and CDR2 as SQIVND (reference sequence). Trimming pared 3 bases from V and 8 bases from J, leaving 25 bases between. The CDR3 covers 17 residues. The CDR3, as DNA: TGTGCCAGTAGTATTAATGGACTCGGCAGGGAAAAGCGGGGCTACACCTTC. This translates into CASSINGLGREKRGYTF.

This clonotype was seen a handful of times. This chain connects TRBV7-2 to TRBJ2-7, with 11 bases aligning to TRBD2. CDR3 length equals 19 residues. J lost 1 base, V lost 5 bases, and 16 bases had no gene match. Germline assignment: CDR1 SGHTA and CDR2 FQGNSA. The DNA for the CDR3 is TGTGCCAGCAGCCGTCCCCGGGGTAGCGGGGGGGCAAGTTCCTACGAGCAGTACTTC. It specifies CASSRPRGSGGASSYEQYF.

The chain links TRBV5-1 to TRBJ1-3; possible D gene TRBD1, 5 bases. Germline assignment: CDR1 SGHRS and CDR2 YFSETQ. V was cut by 0 bases and J by 3 bases, with 10 bases left in between. The CDR3 covers 15 residues. CDR3 DNA: TGCGCCAGCAGCTTGGGAGGGGCCTTTGGAAACACCATATATTTT. It specifies CASSLGGAFGNTIYF.

CDR3 amino acids: CASSLGLAEIYNEQFF. CDR3 coding DNA: TGTGCCAGCAGCTTAGGACTAGCGGAAATATACAATGAGCAGTTCTTC. This rearrangement joins TRBV7-4 to TRBJ2-1, with TRBD2 identical over 9 bases. The ends lost 1 base at V and 4 bases at J; junction bases unmatched: 5. Germline values: CDR1 SGHVT, CDR2 SQSDAQ. CDR3 length: 16 residues.

This clonotype has a handful of counts. This chain connects TRBV7-2 to TRBJ2-7, with D unresolved. The V gene lost 2 bases and the J gene lost 3 bases, with 5 bases spanning the gap. Germline assignment: CDR1 SGHTA and CDR2 FQGNSA. CDR3 size: 12 residues. CDR3 amino acids: CASSLLVYEQYF. CDR3 coding DNA: TGTGCCAGCAGCTTACTCGTCTACGAGCAGTACTTC.

The chain is built from TRBV12-3 or TRBV12-4 and TRBJ1-2, with D possibly TRBD1 on 5 matching bases. V was pared by 4 bases and J by 3 bases, with 12 bases between. The CDR3 extends over 14 amino acids. The CDR3 nucleotides read TGTGCCAGCAGTTCAGGGTCCCGGGACTATGGCTACACCTTC. Protein sequence: CASSSGSRDYGYTF.

The V call is TRBV20-1, the J call TRBJ2-1; D is possibly TRBD1 (5 bases). This CDR3 has 15 amino acids. Trimming cost V 0 bases and J 0 bases, with 9 bases left between them. Germline values: CDR1 DFQATT, CDR2 SNEGSKA (reference sequence). In nucleotides, the CDR3 is TGCAGTGCTAGAGAACAGGTCGGCTCCTACAATGAGCAGTTCTTC. It encodes CSAREQVGSYNEQFF.

This clonotype came up a few times. The chain has TRBV7-2 and TRBJ2-3; D is uncertain. The V gene lost 2 bases and the J gene lost 4 bases, with 10 bases spanning the gap. Germline V lookup: CDR1 SGHTA, CDR2 FQGNSA. This CDR3 contains 14 residues. The CDR3 nucleotides read TGTGCCAGCAGCTTAAGGCCAGGCCCAGATACGCAGTATTTT. This encodes CASSLRPGPDTQYF.

The rearrangement links TRBV19 to TRBJ2-3, with a tentative D call TRBD1 (6 bases). V lost 6 bases and J 1 base, leaving 14 bases between the germline ends. The CDR3 spans 15 residues. CDR1 and CDR2 (germline): LNHDA, SQIVND (reference sequence). DNA of the CDR3: TGTGCCAGTAGAAGGGGGACCGCCGGCACAGATACGCAGTATTTT. Translation gives CASRRGTAGTDTQYF.

The chain has TRBV10-3 and TRBJ1-2; TRBD1 is a possible D gene (5 bases). Looked up from germline, CDR1 is ENHRY and CDR2 is SYGVKD. The CDR3 sequence is 16 residues long. V was clipped by 7 bases and J by 2 bases, with 20 bases between them. The CDR3 sequence is CAITERDGTTNYGYTF. CDR3 sequence (DNA): TGTGCCATCACCGAGAGGGACGGTACCACGAACTATGGCTACACCTTC.

This chain links TRBV3-1 with TRBJ2-5; TRBD2 matches at 9 bases. CDR1 LGHDT and CDR2 YNNKEL come from the germline V gene (reference sequence). The CDR3 is 15 amino acids. The V gene end was trimmed by 1 base and the J gene end by 7 bases; junction bases not matched to a gene: 7. CDR3 amino acids: CASSQGLREGGTQYF. The CDR3 DNA is TGTGCCAGCAGCCAAGGCTTGCGGGAGGGGGGGACCCAGTACTTC.